This T cell receptor (beta chain) was sequenced for a study of early T cells in non-severe SARS-CoV-2 infection. Across the whole study: Chains were not paired, and sequencing was done on bulk RNA from unsorted whole blood. Findings and limits, study-wide: Anti-spike CD8 responses were favored by VDJdb matching, which missed private and CD4 specificities.

Unique molecular identifier tags were affixed to discrete cDNA molecules. TCRdb analysed the 5' RACE reads with MiXCR anew, one entry per CDR3 protein. This table holds some 59,000 distinct CDR3 sequences, approximately 10% found once. This CDR3 contains 16 residues. V was trimmed by 1 base and J by 1 base, leaving 12 bases between them. CDR1 SGHAT and CDR2 FQNNGV come from the germline V gene. This clonotype has at least ten counts. Its antigen is unknown. The sequence was obtained from an adult who was a healthcare worker with PCR-confirmed SARS-CoV-2 infection or an uninfected control (not recorded which). Sequenced here: whole blood, sampled at baseline. This chain joins TRBV11-2 and TRBJ2-3; the D call may be TRBD1 or TRBD2 (5 bases each). The CDR3 sequence is CASSLVSLGGTDTQYF. DNA of the CDR3: TGTGCCAGCAGCTTAGTATCACTAGGGGGCACAGATACGCAGTATTTT. Full variable domain (missing parts from reference TRBV11-2 and TRBJ2-3): EAGVAQSPRYKIIEKRQSVAFWCNPISGHATLYWYQQILGQGPKLLIQFQNNGVVDDSQLPKDRFSAERLKGVDSTLKIQPAKLEDSAVYLCASSLVSLGGTDTQYFGPGTRLTVL.